This T cell receptor (beta chain) came from a study of cytomegalovirus exposure and HLA in healthy donors. Study results and limitations: Immune exposure was documented only through CMV serostatus.

Primers: 60 Vbeta forward and 13 Jbeta reverse. Sequencing used immunoSEQ multiplex PCR; TCRdb keeps in-frame clones, though not all of them. This sample has about 160,000 clones, with 80% found just once. Regarding this clone: No antigen is known for it.

V lost 4 bases, J lost 6 bases, and 19 bases lay in between. The germline gives CDR1 SGHNT, CDR2 YYREEE (reference sequence). CDR3 length: 15 amino acids. Material: PBMCs. The chain links TRBV5-4 to TRBJ2-5, with D possibly matching TRBD2 (6 bases). The source of this sequence is a man aged 18 to 30 in good health and CMV-seropositive. CDR3 bases: TGTGCCAGCAGCCCGCCGGGGGAGATAGAAAAGACCCAGTACTTC. This gives the protein CASSPPGEIEKTQYF. Using reference TRBV5-4 and TRBJ2-5 for the parts outside the CDR3, the full variable domain is ETGVTQSPTHLIKTRGQQVTLRCSSQSGHNTVSWYQQALGQGPQFIFQYYREEENGRGNFPPRFSGLQFPNYSSELNVNALELDDSALYLCASSPPGEIEKTQYFGPGTRLLVL.